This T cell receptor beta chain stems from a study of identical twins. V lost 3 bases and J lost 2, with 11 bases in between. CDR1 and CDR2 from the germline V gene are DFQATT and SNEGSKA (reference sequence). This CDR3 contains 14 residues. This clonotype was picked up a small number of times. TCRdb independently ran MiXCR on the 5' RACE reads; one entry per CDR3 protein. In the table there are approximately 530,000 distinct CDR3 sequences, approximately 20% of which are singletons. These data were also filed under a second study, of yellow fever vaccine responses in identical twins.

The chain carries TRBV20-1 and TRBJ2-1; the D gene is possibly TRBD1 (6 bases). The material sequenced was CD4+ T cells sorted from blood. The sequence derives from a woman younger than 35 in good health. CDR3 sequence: CSARQQGTYNEQFF. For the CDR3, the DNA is TGCAGTGCTAGGCAACAGGGAACCTACAATGAGCAGTTCTTC.